Following are 5 T cell receptor beta chains from one sample sequenced in a study of cytomegalovirus exposure and HLA in healthy donors. Both 60 Vbeta primers and 13 Jbeta primers went into the PCR. Clones were sequenced by immunoSEQ multiplex PCR, and TCRdb holds only the in-frame ones, with some missing. The data hold some 96,000 clones, with about 76% observed a single time. Input material: PBMCs. All receptors come from a man in his forties in good health and CMV-seropositive.

V and J are TRBV6-5 and TRBJ2-2, with 9 nucleotides matching TRBD1. Germline CDR1 is MNHEY and CDR2 is SVGAGI. This CDR3 is built from 13 residues. The V and J ends lost 10 bases and 7 bases, in that order; junction bases with no gene match: 7. CDR3 in amino acids: CATWDRAIGELFF. The DNA for the CDR3 is TGTGCCACCTGGGACAGGGCGATCGGGGAGCTGTTTTTT.

This clone was seen a single time. For the CDR3, the DNA is TGTGCCAGCAGATCTACAGGGTACAATCAGCCCCAGCATTTT. This gives the protein CASRSTGYNQPQHF. The V and J genes are TRBV6-5 and TRBJ1-5; D is perhaps TRBD1 (6 bases). V shed 6 bases and J shed 3 bases, with 12 bases lying between them. The CDR3 is made up of 14 amino acids. Germline V gives CDR1 MNHEY, CDR2 SVGAGI.

This clone appeared a few times. CDR3 protein: CASSLAAGGNTEAFF. CDR3 DNA sequence: TGCGCCAGCAGCTTGGCGGCAGGGGGTAACACTGAAGCTTTCTTT. The V gene is TRBV5-1, the J gene TRBJ1-1; 7 bases are shared with TRBD1. Germline CDR1 SGHRS, CDR2 YFSETQ. The CDR3 runs 15 residues. Trimming removed 0 bases from V and 2 bases from J; junction bases left unmatched: 4.

CDR3 amino acids: CSSKPTGMAYGYTF. DNA of the CDR3: TGCAGCTCCAAACCGACAGGGATGGCCTATGGCTACACCTTC. V gene TRBV29-1 combines with J gene TRBJ1-2; 7 bases match TRBD1. V trimming: 8 bases; J trimming: 4 bases; junction bases outside the gene matches: 13. CDR3 size: 14 residues. Germline values: CDR1 SQVTM, CDR2 ANQGSEA.

This clone appeared a few times. The chain carries TRBV16 and TRBJ2-7; 8 positions match TRBD2. CDR3 length equals 14 residues. Germline CDR1 reads KGHSY; CDR2 reads FQNENV. V lost 5 bases and J lost 4; bases outside the gene matches: 7. The CDR3 coding sequence is TGTGCCAGCAGCGACGGGACTAGTAAGTACGAGCAGTACTTC. Amino acid sequence: CASSDGTSKYEQYF.